The sequence of this T cell receptor beta chain was determined in a study of shared clonotypes between healthy human individuals. Sequenced by immunoSEQ multiplex PCR; TCRdb stores in-frame clones only, minus some. This sample has more than 550,000 clones, with 72% found just once. In germline, CDR1 is SGHRS, CDR2 YFSETQ. Trimming took off 0 bases at V and 0 bases at J, with 13 bases between the two ends. The CDR3 has 17 amino acids. The sequenced material came from memory CD4+ T cells sorted from blood. Subset here: CD45RA-negative fraction. The V gene is TRBV5-1, the J gene TRBJ2-1; D is unclear. The TCR sequence derives from a woman in her 30s in good health. The CDR3 here is CASSLGLAVSSYNEQFF. The DNA for the CDR3 is TGCGCCAGCAGCTTGGGTTTGGCCGTAAGCTCCTACAATGAGCAGTTCTTC.